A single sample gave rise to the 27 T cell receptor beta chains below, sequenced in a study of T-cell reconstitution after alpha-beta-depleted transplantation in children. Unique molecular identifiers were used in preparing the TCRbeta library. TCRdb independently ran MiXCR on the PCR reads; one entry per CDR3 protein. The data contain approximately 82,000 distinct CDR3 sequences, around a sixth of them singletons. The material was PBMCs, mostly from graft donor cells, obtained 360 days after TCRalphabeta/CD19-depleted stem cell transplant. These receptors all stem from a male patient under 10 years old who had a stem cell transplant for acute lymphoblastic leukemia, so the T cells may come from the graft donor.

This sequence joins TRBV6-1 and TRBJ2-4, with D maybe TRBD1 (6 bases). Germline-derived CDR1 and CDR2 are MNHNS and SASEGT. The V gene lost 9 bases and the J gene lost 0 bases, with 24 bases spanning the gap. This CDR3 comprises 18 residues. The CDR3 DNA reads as TGTGCCAGTCGACCCAACTTGCAGGGGTCCTCAGCCAAAAACATTCAGTACTTC. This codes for CASRPNLQGSSAKNIQYF.

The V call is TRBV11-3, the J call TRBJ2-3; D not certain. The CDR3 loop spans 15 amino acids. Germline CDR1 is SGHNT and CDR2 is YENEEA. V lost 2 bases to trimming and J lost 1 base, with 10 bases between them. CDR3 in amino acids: CASSLLLWGTDTQYF. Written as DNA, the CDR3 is TGTGCCAGCAGCTTATTGCTTTGGGGCACAGATACGCAGTATTTT.

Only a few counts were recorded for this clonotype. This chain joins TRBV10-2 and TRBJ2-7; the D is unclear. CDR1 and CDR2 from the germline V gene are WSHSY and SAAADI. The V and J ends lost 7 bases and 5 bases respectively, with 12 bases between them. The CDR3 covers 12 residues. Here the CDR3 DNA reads TGCGCCAGCACGGTCAGTTTCAACGAGCAGTACTTC. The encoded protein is CASTVSFNEQYF.

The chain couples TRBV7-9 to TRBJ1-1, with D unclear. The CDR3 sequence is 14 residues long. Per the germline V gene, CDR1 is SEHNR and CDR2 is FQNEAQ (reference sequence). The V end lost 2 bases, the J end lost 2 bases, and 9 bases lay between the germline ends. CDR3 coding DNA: TGTGCCAGCAGCTTAAGGAGGACTAACACTGAAGCTTTCTTT. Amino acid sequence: CASSLRRTNTEAFF.

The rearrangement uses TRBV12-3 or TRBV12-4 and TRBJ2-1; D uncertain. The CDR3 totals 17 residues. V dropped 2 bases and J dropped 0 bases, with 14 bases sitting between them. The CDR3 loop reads CASSLMVRLSSYNEQFF. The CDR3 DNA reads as TGTGCCAGCAGTTTAATGGTTAGGTTAAGCTCCTACAATGAGCAGTTCTTC.

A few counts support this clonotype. The CDR3 bases are TGTGCCATCAGTGAGACAGGGGGCGGGTCACCCCTCCACTTT. It translates to CAISETGGGSPLHF. The chain is built from TRBV10-3 and TRBJ1-6; 9 bases fit TRBD1. The CDR3 has 14 residues. Germline CDR1 and CDR2: ENHRY and SYGVKD. Trimming cost V 2 bases and J 10 bases; bases outside gene matches: 3.

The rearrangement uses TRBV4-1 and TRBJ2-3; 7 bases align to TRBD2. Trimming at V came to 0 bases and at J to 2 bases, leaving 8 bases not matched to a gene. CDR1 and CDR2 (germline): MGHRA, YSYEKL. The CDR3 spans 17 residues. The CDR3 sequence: CASSQDPAGVFTDTQYF. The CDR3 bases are TGCGCCAGCAGCCAAGATCCCGCGGGAGTGTTCACAGATACGCAGTATTTT.

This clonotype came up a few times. The CDR3 DNA sequence: TGTGCCAGCAGCTTAGCGTCCGGGGCTGAAGCTTTCTTT. Translated: CASSLASGAEAFF. This sequence joins TRBV7-9 and TRBJ1-1, with D hard to call. The CDR3 sequence is 13 residues long. Trimming pared 0 bases from V and 6 bases from J, leaving 8 bases between. Germline V lookup: CDR1 SEHNR, CDR2 FQNEAQ (reference sequence).

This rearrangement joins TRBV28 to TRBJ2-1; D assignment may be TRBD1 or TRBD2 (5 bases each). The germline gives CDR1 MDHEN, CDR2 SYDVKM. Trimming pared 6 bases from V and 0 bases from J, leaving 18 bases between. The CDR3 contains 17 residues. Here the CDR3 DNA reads TGTGCCAGCAGCCCTCCTGGGGGAATTAGCTCCTACAATGAGCAGTTCTTC. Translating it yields CASSPPGGISSYNEQFF. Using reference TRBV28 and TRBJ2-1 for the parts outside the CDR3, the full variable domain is DVKVTQSSRYLVKRTGEKVFLECVQDMDHENMFWYRQDPGLGLRLIYFSYDVKMKEKGDIPEGYSVSREKKERFSLILESASTNQTSMYLCASSPPGGISSYNEQFFGPGTRLTVL.

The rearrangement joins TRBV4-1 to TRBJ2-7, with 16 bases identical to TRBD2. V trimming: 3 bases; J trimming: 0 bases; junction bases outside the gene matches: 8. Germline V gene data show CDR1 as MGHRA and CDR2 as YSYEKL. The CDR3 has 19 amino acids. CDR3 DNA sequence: TGCGCCAGCAGCCACCCGGGACTAGCGGGAGGGTTAAGCTCCTACGAGCAGTACTTC. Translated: CASSHPGLAGGLSSYEQYF.

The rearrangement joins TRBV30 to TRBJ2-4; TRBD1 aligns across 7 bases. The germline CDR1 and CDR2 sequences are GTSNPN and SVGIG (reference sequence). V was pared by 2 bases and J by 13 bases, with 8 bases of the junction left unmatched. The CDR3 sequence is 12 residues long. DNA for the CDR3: TGTGCCTGGAGTCTTTCAAGGGGGCAGCAGTACTTC. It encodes CAWSLSRGQQYF. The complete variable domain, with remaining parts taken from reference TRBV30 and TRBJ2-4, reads SQTIHQWPATLVQPVGSPLSLECTVEGTSNPNLYWYRQAAGRGLQLLFYSVGIGQISSEVPQNLSASRPQDRQFILSSKKLLLSDSGFYLCAWSLSRGQQYFGAGTRLSVL.

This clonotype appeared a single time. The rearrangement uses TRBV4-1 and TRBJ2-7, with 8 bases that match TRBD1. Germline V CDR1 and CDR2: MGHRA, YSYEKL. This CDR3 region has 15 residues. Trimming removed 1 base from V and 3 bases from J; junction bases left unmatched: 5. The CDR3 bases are TGCGCCAGCAGCCAAGGCGGGACAGGCCGCTACGAGCAGTACTTC. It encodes CASSQGGTGRYEQYF.

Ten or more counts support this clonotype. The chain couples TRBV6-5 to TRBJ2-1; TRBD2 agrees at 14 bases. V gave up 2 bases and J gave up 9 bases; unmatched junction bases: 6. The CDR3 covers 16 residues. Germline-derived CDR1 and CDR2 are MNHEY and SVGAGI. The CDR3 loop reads CASSYPGLAGEFEQFF. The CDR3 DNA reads TGTGCCAGCAGTTACCCGGGACTAGCGGGAGAATTTGAGCAGTTCTTC.

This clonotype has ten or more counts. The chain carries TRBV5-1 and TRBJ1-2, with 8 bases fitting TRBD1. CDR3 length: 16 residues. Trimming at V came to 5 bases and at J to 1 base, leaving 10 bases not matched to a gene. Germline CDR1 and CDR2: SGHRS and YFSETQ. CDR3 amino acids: CASRDRGGLFNYGYTF. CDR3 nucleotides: TGCGCCAGCAGAGACAGGGGAGGGTTATTTAACTATGGCTACACCTTC. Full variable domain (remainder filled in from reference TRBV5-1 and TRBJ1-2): KAGVTQTPRYLIKTRGQQVTLSCSPISGHRSVSWYQQTPGQGLQFLFEYFSETQRNKGNFPGRFSGRQFSNSRSEMNVSTLELGDSALYLCASRDRGGLFNYGYTFGSGTRLTVV.

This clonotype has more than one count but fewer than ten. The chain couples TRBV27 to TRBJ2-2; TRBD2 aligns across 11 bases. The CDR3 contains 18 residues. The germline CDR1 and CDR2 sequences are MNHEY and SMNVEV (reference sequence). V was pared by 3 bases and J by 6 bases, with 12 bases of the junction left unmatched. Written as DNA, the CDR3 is TGTGCCAGCAGTTTCTACAGGACTAGCGGGTTGGGTGCCGGGGAGCTGTTTTTT. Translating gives CASSFYRTSGLGAGELFF.

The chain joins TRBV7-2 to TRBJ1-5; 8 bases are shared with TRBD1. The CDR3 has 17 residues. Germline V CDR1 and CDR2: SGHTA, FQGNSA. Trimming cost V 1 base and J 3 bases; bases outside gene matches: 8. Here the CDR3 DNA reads TGTGCCAGCAGCTTAGTCGGACAGGGTTTCCCCAATCAGCCCCAGCATTTT. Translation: CASSLVGQGFPNQPQHF.

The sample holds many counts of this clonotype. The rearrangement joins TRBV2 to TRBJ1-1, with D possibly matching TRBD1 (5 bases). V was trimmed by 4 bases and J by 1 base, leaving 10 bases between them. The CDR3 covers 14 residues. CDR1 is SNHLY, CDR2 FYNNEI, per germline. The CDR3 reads CASSGFTGNTEAFF. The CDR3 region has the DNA TGTGCCAGCAGTGGGTTTACAGGGAACACTGAAGCTTTCTTT.

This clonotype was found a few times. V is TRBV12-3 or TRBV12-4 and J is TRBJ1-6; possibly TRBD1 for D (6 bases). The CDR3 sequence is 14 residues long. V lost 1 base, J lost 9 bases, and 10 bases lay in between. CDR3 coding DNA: TGTGCCAGCAGTTTAGTCCAGGGGAGTTCACCCCTCCACTTT. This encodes CASSLVQGSSPLHF.

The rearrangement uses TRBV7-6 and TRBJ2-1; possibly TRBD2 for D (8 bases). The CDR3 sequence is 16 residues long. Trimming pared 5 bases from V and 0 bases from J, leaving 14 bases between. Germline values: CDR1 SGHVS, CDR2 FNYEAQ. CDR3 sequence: CASSMTGTSSYNEQFF. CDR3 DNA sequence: TGTGCCAGCAGCATGACAGGGACTAGCTCCTACAATGAGCAGTTCTTC.

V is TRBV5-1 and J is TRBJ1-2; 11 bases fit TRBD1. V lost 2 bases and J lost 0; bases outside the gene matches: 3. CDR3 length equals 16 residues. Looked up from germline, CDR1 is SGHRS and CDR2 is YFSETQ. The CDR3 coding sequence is TGCGCCAGCAGCTTCCTGGGACAGGGGGCTAACTATGGCTACACCTTC. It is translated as CASSFLGQGANYGYTF.

Here the CDR3 DNA reads TGCAGCGTTAGGGGGCACCTCTTAGGGGCTTTCTTT. It translates to CSVRGHLLGAFF. The chain uses TRBV29-1 and TRBJ1-1, with 7 bases identical to TRBD1. Germline values: CDR1 SQVTM, CDR2 ANQGSEA. The CDR3 is 12 amino acids. The V segment lost 5 bases and the J segment 11 bases; nucleotides outside the gene matches: 11.

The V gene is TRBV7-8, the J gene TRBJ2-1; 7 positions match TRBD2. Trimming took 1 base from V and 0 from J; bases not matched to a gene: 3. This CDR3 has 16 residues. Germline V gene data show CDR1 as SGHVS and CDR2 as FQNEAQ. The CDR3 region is CASSLGLAASYNEQFF. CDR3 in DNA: TGTGCCAGCAGCTTAGGGCTAGCGGCCTCCTACAATGAGCAGTTCTTC.

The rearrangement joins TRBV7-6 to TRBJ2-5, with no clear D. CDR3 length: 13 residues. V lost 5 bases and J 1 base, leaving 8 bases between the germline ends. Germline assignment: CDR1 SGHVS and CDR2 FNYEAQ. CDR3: CASSPTVQETQYF. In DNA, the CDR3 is TGTGCCAGCAGCCCTACAGTCCAAGAGACCCAGTACTTC.

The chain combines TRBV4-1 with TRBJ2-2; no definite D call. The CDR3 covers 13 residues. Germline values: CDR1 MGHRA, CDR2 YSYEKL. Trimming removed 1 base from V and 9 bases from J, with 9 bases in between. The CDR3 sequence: CASSQALVRELFF. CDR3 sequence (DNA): TGCGCCAGCAGCCAAGCATTAGTCCGGGAGCTGTTTTTT.

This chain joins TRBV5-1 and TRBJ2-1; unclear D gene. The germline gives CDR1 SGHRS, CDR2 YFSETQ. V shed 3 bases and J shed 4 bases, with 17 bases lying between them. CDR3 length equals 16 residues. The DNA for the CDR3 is TGCGCCAGCAGCTCGCGGTCCGCGACTGGGTACAATGAGCAGTTCTTC. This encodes CASSSRSATGYNEQFF.

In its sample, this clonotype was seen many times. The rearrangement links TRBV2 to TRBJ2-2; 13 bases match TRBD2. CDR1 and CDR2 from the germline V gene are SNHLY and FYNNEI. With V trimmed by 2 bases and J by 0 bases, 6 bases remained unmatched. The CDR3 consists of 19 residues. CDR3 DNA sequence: TGTGCCAGCAGTGAATACGGACTAGCGGGAGTCCCGAACACCGGGGAGCTGTTTTTT. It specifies CASSEYGLAGVPNTGELFF.

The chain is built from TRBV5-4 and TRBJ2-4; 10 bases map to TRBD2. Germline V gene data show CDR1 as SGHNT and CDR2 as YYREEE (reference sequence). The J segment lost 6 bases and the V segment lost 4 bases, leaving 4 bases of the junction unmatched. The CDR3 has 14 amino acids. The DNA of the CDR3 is TGTGCCAGCAGCAGTCTAGCGGGAGCAAACATTCAGTACTTC. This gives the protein CASSSLAGANIQYF.